Presented here are 26 T cell receptor beta chains from one specimen sequenced in a study of cytomegalovirus exposure and HLA in healthy donors. Sequenced by immunoSEQ multiplex PCR; TCRdb stores in-frame clones only, minus some. The profile shows 150,000 to 200,000 clones, 86% of them singletons. The sequencing input was PBMCs. Every receptor here comes from a woman aged 18 to 35 in good health and CMV-seronegative.

This chain joins TRBV6-5 and TRBJ1-6; a weak D match, TRBD1 (5 bases). Trimming stripped 2 bases from V and 6 bases from J, with 8 bases between. CDR3 length: 14 residues. Germline CDR1 is MNHEY and CDR2 is SVGAGI. The CDR3 nucleotides read TGTGCCAGCAGTTACCGACAGTCTAATTCACCCCTCCACTTT. Its protein is CASSYRQSNSPLHF.

In this sample, this clone turned up a few times. The J gene is TRBJ2-7, the V gene TRBV2; TRBD2 might be the D (6 bases). The V end lost 6 bases, the J end lost 7 bases, and 16 bases lay between the germline ends. The CDR3 has 13 residues. Germline V lookup: CDR1 SNHLY, CDR2 FYNNEI. The DNA for the CDR3 is TGTGCCAGCAGCGGGGGACTGCGCCTTGAGCAGTACTTC. Amino acids: CASSGGLRLEQYF.

V and J are TRBV6-1 and TRBJ1-1; D gene unclear. This CDR3 contains 14 residues. Trimming took off 3 bases at V and 3 bases at J, with 11 bases between the two ends. Germline assignment: CDR1 MNHNS and CDR2 SASEGT. Here the CDR3 DNA reads TGTGCCAGCAGTGACGGGGTAGGTGACACTGAAGCTTTCTTT. Translating it yields CASSDGVGDTEAFF.

The chain is built from TRBV27 and TRBJ1-5, with D unresolved. The V end was cut by 2 bases, the J end by 2 bases, with 10 bases between. From germline, CDR1 is MNHEY and CDR2 SMNVEV (reference sequence). The CDR3 totals 15 residues. The CDR3 here is CASSLGGLGNQPQHF. The CDR3 bases are TGTGCCAGCAGTTTAGGTGGGCTGGGCAATCAGCCCCAGCATTTT.

The chain is built from TRBV15 and TRBJ1-5; D not resolved. The CDR3 runs to 15 residues. CDR1 LNHNV and CDR2 YYDKDF come from the germline V gene (reference sequence). Trimming removed 0 bases from V and 2 bases from J, with 8 bases in between. This chain's CDR3 is CATSRDGERNQPQHF. The CDR3 DNA reads as TGTGCCACCAGCAGAGATGGGGAGCGCAATCAGCCCCAGCATTTT.

The rearrangement links TRBV2 to TRBJ1-6, with TRBD1 as a possible D gene (5 bases). V was shortened by 4 bases and J by 10 bases, with 14 bases between the two germline ends. In germline, CDR1 is SNHLY, CDR2 FYNNEI. The CDR3 is 14 amino acids. The DNA for the CDR3 is TGTGCCAGCAGTGGACAGAGCGCAAGATCACCCCTCCACTTT. Encoded protein: CASSGQSARSPLHF. Full variable domain (missing parts from reference TRBV2 and TRBJ1-6): EPEVTQTPSHQVTQMGQEVILRCVPISNHLYFYWYRQILGQKVEFLVSFYNNEISEKSEIFDDQFSVERPDGSNFTLKIRSTKLEDSAMYFCASSGQSARSPLHFGNGTRLTVT.

The chain is built from TRBV10-3 and TRBJ2-7; 11 positions match TRBD2. This CDR3 has 15 amino acids. CDR1 is ENHRY and CDR2 is SYGVKD in the germline V gene. The junction had 10 bases not matched to a gene; V was cut back by 8 bases and J by 4 bases. CDR3 sequence: CAIGVSGRVRYEQYF. The CDR3 nucleotides are TGTGCCATCGGGGTTAGCGGGAGGGTCCGGTACGAGCAGTACTTC.

The chain has TRBV7-9 and TRBJ1-2; D is possibly TRBD1 (5 bases). The CDR3 loop spans 13 amino acids. V gave up 3 bases and J gave up 6 bases, with 11 bases separating them. Germline V gives CDR1 SEHNR, CDR2 FQNEAQ (reference sequence). CDR3 sequence (DNA): TGTGCCAGCAGCTTGTGGGGCCCGGATGGCTACACCTTC. Translated, it gives CASSLWGPDGYTF. Using reference TRBV7-9 and TRBJ1-2 for the parts outside the CDR3, the full variable domain is DTGVSQNPRHKITKRGQNVTFRCDPISEHNRLYWYRQTLGQGPEFLTYFQNEAQLEKSRLLSDRFSAERPKGSFSTLEIQRTEQGDSAMYLCASSLWGPDGYTFGSGTRLTVV.

This chain links TRBV18 with TRBJ1-1; a possible D gene is TRBD1 (6 bases). The CDR3 runs 14 residues. With 4 bases removed from V and 3 bases from J, the gap between germline ends came to 12 bases. The germline CDR1 and CDR2 sequences are KGHSH and LQKENI. The CDR3 nucleotides read TGTGCCAGCTCACACAGGGAGGGGGACACTGAAGCTTTCTTT. Translation: CASSHREGDTEAFF.

The CDR3 reads CASKEDLNTEAFF. CDR3 bases: TGCGCCAGCAAGGAGGACCTGAACACTGAAGCTTTCTTT. The V gene is TRBV5-1, the J gene TRBJ1-1; D is unresolved. Trimming left V 6 bases short and J 0 bases short, with 9 bases between. CDR1 is SGHRS, CDR2 YFSETQ, per germline. The length of the CDR3 is 13 residues.

This clone was seen a handful of times. The rearrangement joins TRBV18 to TRBJ1-1, with 7 nucleotides matching TRBD1. The CDR3 consists of 15 residues. V gave up 2 bases and J gave up 2 bases; unmatched junction bases: 5. Germline CDR1 and CDR2: KGHSH and LQKENI. This CDR3 reads CASSPTGTVNTEAFF. In DNA form, the CDR3 reads TGTGCCAGCTCACCAACCGGGACAGTTAACACTGAAGCTTTCTTT.

The CDR3 here is CASSPAGQGMTEAFF. CDR3 sequence (DNA): TGTGCCAGCAGCCCGGCGGGACAGGGGATGACTGAAGCTTTCTTT. The V and J genes are TRBV11-2 and TRBJ1-1; 10 nucleotides match TRBD1. The CDR3 spans 15 residues. The ends lost 5 bases at V and 5 bases at J; junction bases unmatched: 8. Per germline, CDR1 SGHAT and CDR2 FQNNGV.

This clone appeared a few times. The rearrangement joins TRBV6-6 to TRBJ2-7; D might be TRBD1 (5 bases). Trimming cost V 3 bases and J 3 bases, with 18 bases left between them. The CDR3 is made up of 16 amino acids. The germline gives CDR1 MNHNY, CDR2 SVGAGI (reference sequence). This CDR3 reads CASSYNRASDIYEQYF. The CDR3 DNA is TGTGCCAGCAGTTATAACCGGGCCTCGGACATCTACGAGCAGTACTTC.

This clone has just one count. Other DNA sequences in the same sample also yield this CDR3. CDR3 loop: CASSSGGTDTQYF. Written as DNA, the CDR3 is TGCGCCAGCAGCTCGGGGGGCACAGATACGCAGTATTTT. The chain carries TRBV5-1 and TRBJ2-3; D is possibly TRBD2 (6 bases). Germline V CDR1 and CDR2: SGHRS, YFSETQ. Trimming pared 3 bases from V and 1 base from J, leaving 6 bases between. The CDR3 contains 13 residues.

V and J are TRBV7-9 and TRBJ1-2, with TRBD1 as a possible D gene (5 bases). Trimming stripped 4 bases from V and 8 bases from J, with 14 bases between. CDR3 length equals 13 residues. Per germline, CDR1 SEHNR and CDR2 FQNEAQ (reference sequence). Written as DNA, the CDR3 is TGTGCCAGCAGCTCTACCGCAGGGTTAGGCTACACCTTC. Its translation is CASSSTAGLGYTF.

This clone showed up just once. The chain employs TRBV29-1 and TRBJ2-2; D possibly corresponds to TRBD2 (5 bases). The CDR3 extends over 13 amino acids. Germline V gives CDR1 SQVTM, CDR2 ANQGSEA. Trimming took off 5 bases at V and 3 bases at J, with 10 bases between the two ends. The CDR3 sequence: CSVFEGDTGELFF. CDR3 in DNA: TGCAGCGTTTTTGAGGGCGACACCGGGGAGCTGTTTTTT.

V gene TRBV6-1 combines with J gene TRBJ2-7; 7 positions agree with TRBD1. This CDR3 is built from 13 residues. Germline V CDR1 and CDR2: MNHNS, SASEGT. V lost 6 bases and J lost 5; bases outside the gene matches: 7. The DNA of the CDR3 is TGTGCCAGCAGACCAGACAGGGTCCACGAGCAGTACTTC. It encodes CASRPDRVHEQYF.

The chain is built from TRBV7-6 and TRBJ2-5, with 8 bases identical to TRBD2. The germline gives CDR1 SGHVS, CDR2 FNYEAQ. J was trimmed by 1 base and V by 5 bases; bases with no gene match: 18. The CDR3 length is 19 residues. The CDR3 protein is CASSIAYGREATSQETQYF. For the CDR3, the DNA is TGTGCCAGCAGCATTGCGTATGGGCGGGAGGCTACCTCCCAAGAGACCCAGTACTTC.

V and J are TRBV5-1 and TRBJ2-3; D perhaps matches TRBD1 (5 bases). The CDR3 totals 16 residues. The germline V gene encodes CDR1 SGHRS and CDR2 YFSETQ. Trimming left V 0 bases short and J 3 bases short, with 14 bases between. CDR3 in amino acids: CASSLGGLRVTDTQYF. For the CDR3, the DNA is TGCGCCAGCAGCTTGGGGGGTCTCAGGGTAACAGATACGCAGTATTTT.

CDR3 protein: CASSLGGTPGPRETQYF. DNA of the CDR3: TGTGCCAGCAGCTTAGGAGGGACACCCGGTCCGCGGGAGACCCAGTACTTC. The chain is built from TRBV13 and TRBJ2-5, with a possible D match to TRBD1 (6 bases). The CDR3 runs 17 residues. Trimming cost V 0 bases and J 5 bases, with 19 bases left between them. The germline V gene encodes CDR1 PRHDT and CDR2 FYEKMQ (reference sequence).

The chain uses TRBV2 and TRBJ2-3; 9 nucleotides match TRBD2. V lost 3 bases to trimming and J lost 4 bases; unmatched junction nucleotides: 5. The CDR3 contains 15 residues. Germline assignment: CDR1 SNHLY and CDR2 FYNNEI. The CDR3 region is CASSDIAGVADTQYF. In DNA, the CDR3 is TGTGCCAGCAGTGACATAGCGGGGGTTGCAGATACGCAGTATTTT.

The rearrangement joins TRBV19 to TRBJ1-3, with 10 bases lining up with TRBD1. Per the germline V gene, CDR1 is LNHDA and CDR2 is SQIVND (reference sequence). Trimming at V came to 4 bases and at J to 8 bases, leaving 14 bases not matched to a gene. The CDR3 has 17 residues. CDR3 region: CASSTGLGQGVRDTIYF. The CDR3, as DNA: TGTGCCAGTAGTACGGGTCTCGGACAGGGGGTTAGAGACACCATATATTTT.

J is TRBJ2-3 and V is TRBV5-6; 7 bases line up with TRBD1. V shed 2 bases and J 3 bases; nucleotides not matched to a gene: 6. The CDR3 runs 15 residues. Germline V gene sequence: CDR1 SGHDT, CDR2 YYEEEE. CDR3 nucleotide sequence: TGTGCCAGCAGCTTACCGGGACAGCAAACAGATACGCAGTATTTT. Amino acids: CASSLPGQQTDTQYF.

CDR3 sequence: CARSLAGQGVFGYTF. The CDR3 bases are TGTGCCAGAAGCTTGGCGGGACAGGGGGTCTTTGGCTACACCTTC. V usage is TRBV5-3 and J usage is TRBJ1-2; TRBD1 aligns across 11 bases. TRBV5-3 is reported as an ORF; its role is uncertain. After removal of 0 bases from V and 7 bases from J, the junction contained 5 bases not matched to a gene. The CDR3 covers 15 residues.

The V call is TRBV2, the J call TRBJ2-7, with 7 bases fitting TRBD1. This CDR3 contains 12 residues. Germline-derived CDR1 and CDR2 are SNHLY and FYNNEI. Trimming took 7 bases from V and 5 from J; bases not matched to a gene: 5. CDR3 protein: CASKGAGNEQYF. CDR3 DNA: TGTGCCAGCAAGGGGGCAGGGAACGAGCAGTACTTC. The complete variable domain, with remaining parts taken from reference TRBV2 and TRBJ2-7, reads EPEVTQTPSHQVTQMGQEVILRCVPISNHLYFYWYRQILGQKVEFLVSFYNNEISEKSEIFDDQFSVERPDGSNFTLKIRSTKLEDSAMYFCASKGAGNEQYFGPGTRLTVT.

The rearrangement links TRBV5-1 to TRBJ1-2; the match to TRBD1 covers 9 bases. The CDR3 covers 17 residues. Germline V gives CDR1 SGHRS, CDR2 YFSETQ. Trimming removed 0 bases from V and 7 bases from J; junction bases left unmatched: 13. CDR3 amino acids: CASSLDPGQGNRGGYTF. The CDR3 DNA reads as TGCGCCAGCAGCTTGGATCCGGGACAGGGTAACAGGGGTGGCTACACCTTC. The full variable domain, rest sourced from reference TRBV5-1 and TRBJ1-2, is KAGVTQTPRYLIKTRGQQVTLSCSPISGHRSVSWYQQTPGQGLQFLFEYFSETQRNKGNFPGRFSGRQFSNSRSEMNVSTLELGDSALYLCASSLDPGQGNRGGYTFGSGTRLTVV.